This TCR beta chain was sequenced during a study of T cell changes during pregnancy in multiple sclerosis. Germline V gene sequence: CDR1 SGHVS, CDR2 FQNEAQ. V trimming: 7 bases; J trimming: 13 bases; junction bases outside the gene matches: 21. There are 15 residues in the CDR3. Method: immunoSEQ multiplex PCR; TCRdb's copy keeps in-frame clones and lacks some. The table records about 97,000 clones, around 92% of them present only once. This receptor was identified in a female donor with multiple sclerosis, enrolled in a pregnancy study. The chain carries TRBV7-8 and TRBJ1-1; 7 bases align to TRBD1. The material sequenced was peripheral blood, taken in the second trimester of pregnancy. The DNA for the CDR3 is TGTGCCAGCACTCCCCCCCGGACAGGAAACTACATCGATTTCTTT. It codes for CASTPPRTGNYIDFF.